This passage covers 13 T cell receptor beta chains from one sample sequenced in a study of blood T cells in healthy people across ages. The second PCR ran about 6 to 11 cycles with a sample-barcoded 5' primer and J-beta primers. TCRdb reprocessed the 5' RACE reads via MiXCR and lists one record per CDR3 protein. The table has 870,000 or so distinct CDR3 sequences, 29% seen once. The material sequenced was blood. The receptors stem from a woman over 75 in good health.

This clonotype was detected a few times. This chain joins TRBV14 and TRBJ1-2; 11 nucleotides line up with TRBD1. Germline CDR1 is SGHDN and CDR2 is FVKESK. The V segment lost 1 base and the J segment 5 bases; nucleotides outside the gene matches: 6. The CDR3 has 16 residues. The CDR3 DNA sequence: TGTGCCAGCAGCCAAGCCCCCGGGACAGGGGGATATGGCTACACCTTC. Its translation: CASSQAPGTGGYGYTF.

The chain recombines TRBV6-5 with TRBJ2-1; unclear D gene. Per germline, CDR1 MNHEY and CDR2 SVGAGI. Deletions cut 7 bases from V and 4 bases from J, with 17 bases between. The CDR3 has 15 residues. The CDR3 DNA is TGTGCCAGCACCACCAATCCGGGCCCTTACAATGAGCAGTTCTTC. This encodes CASTTNPGPYNEQFF.

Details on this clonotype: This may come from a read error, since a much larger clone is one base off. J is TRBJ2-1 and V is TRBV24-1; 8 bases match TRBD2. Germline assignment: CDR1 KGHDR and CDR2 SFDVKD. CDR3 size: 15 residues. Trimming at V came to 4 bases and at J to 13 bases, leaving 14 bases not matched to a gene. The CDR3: CATSERSGGVETQFF. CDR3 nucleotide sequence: TGTGCCACCAGTGAACGGTCCGGGGGGGTGGAGACCCAGTTCTTC.

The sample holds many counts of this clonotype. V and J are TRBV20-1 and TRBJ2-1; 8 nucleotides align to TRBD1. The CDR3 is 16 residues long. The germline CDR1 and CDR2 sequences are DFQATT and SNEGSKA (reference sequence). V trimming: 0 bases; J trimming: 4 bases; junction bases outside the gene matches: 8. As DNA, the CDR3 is TGCAGTGCTAGAGAAAGTAAACAGGGGGAGTACAATGAGCAGTTCTTC. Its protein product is CSARESKQGEYNEQFF.

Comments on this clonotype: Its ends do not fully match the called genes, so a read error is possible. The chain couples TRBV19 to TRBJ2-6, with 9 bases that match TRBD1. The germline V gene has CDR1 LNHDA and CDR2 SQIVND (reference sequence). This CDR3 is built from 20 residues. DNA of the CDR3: TGTGCCAGTAGTGCCGTCCGATTTCCGGGACAGGGAACCGGGGCCAACGCCCTGACTTTC. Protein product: CASSAVRFPGQGTGANALTF.

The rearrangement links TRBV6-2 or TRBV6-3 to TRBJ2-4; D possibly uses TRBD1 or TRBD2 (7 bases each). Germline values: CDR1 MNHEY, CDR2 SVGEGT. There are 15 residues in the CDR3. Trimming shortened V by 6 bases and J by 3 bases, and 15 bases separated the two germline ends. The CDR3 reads CASRSGGGGKNIQYF. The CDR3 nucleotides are TGTGCCAGCAGGTCAGGGGGGGGAGGCAAAAACATTCAGTACTTC.

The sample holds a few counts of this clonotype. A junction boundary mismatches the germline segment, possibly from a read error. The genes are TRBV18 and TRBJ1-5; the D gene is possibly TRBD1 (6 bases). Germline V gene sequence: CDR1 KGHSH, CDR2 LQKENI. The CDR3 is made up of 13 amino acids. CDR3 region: CASSPQGGEPQHF. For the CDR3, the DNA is TGTGCCAGCTCCCCACAGGGCGGGGAGCCCCAGCATTTT. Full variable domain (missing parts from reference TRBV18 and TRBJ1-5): NAGVMQNPRHLVRRRGQEARLRCSPMKGHSHVYWYRQLPEEGLKFMVYLQKENIIDESGMPKERFSAEFPKEGPSILRIQQVVRGDSAAYFCASSPQGGEPQHFGDGTRLSIL.

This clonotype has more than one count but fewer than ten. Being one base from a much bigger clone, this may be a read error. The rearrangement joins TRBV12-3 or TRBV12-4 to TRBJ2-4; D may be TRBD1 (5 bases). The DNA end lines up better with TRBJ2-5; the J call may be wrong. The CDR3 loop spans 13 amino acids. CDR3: CGSSLLGAETQYF. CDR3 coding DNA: TGTGGCAGCAGTTTATTAGGGGCGGAGACCCAGTACTTC.

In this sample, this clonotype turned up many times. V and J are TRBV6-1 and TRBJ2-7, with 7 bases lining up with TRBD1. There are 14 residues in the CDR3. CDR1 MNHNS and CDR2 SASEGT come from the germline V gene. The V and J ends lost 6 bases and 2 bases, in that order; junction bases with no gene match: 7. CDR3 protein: CASRPIQGPYEQYF. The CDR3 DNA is TGTGCCAGCAGACCAATACAGGGGCCCTACGAGCAGTACTTC.

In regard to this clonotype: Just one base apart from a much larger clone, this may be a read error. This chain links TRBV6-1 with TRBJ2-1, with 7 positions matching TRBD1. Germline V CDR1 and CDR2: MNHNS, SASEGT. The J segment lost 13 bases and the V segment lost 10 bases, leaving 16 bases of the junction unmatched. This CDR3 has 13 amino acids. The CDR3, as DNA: TGTGCCACTCGCAGGGGGATGCAAGAGACCCAGTTCTTC. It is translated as CATRRGMQETQFF.

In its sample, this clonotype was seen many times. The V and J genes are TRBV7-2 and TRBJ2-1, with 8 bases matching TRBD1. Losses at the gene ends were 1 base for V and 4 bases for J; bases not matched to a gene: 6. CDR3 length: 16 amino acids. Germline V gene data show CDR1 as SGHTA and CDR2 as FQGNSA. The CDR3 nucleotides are TGTGCCAGCAGCTTAGTGTCCGGGACAGGATACAATGAGCAGTTCTTC. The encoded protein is CASSLVSGTGYNEQFF.

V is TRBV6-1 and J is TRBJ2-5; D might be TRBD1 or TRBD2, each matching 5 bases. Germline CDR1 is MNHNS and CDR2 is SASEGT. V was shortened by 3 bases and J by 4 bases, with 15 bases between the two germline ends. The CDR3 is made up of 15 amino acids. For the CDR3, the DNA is TGTGCCAGCAGTGAGAGTTGGGGGAGTATAGAGACCCAGTACTTC. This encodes CASSESWGSIETQYF.

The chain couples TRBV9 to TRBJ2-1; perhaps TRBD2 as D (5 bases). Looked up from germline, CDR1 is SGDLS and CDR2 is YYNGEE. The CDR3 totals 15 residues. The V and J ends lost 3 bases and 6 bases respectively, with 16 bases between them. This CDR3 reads CASSESSHPLNEQFF. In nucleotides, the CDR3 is TGTGCCAGCAGCGAATCTAGCCACCCTCTCAATGAGCAGTTCTTC.